The 7 T cell receptor beta chains in this list originate from one sample, sequenced in a study of OX40 agonist ivuxolimab in advanced cancers. The data were produced by immunoSEQ multiplex PCR, yet TCRdb's version contains in-frame clones alone and is incomplete. The table includes fewer than 85,000 clones, around 92% detected once. This sample comprised CD4+ or CD8+ T cells sorted from blood, obtained in a trial of the OX40 agonist ivuxolimab. All receptors come from an adult with an advanced solid tumor such as melanoma, head and neck, liver or kidney cancer.

This sequence joins TRBV9 and TRBJ2-5; 13 bases are shared with TRBD2. This CDR3 comprises 16 residues. V lost 3 bases and J lost 9; bases outside the gene matches: 11. Germline lookup yields CDR1 SGDLS and CDR2 YYNGEE. The CDR3 nucleotides are TGTGCCAGCAGCGCAACCGCGGGACTAGCGGGACAGTCCCAGTACTTC. Translating it yields CASSATAGLAGQSQYF.

V is TRBV10-3 and J is TRBJ2-7; 8 bases map to TRBD1. With 6 bases clipped from V and 2 bases from J, the junction kept 6 bases outside the gene matches. CDR3 length equals 14 residues. The germline V gene encodes CDR1 ENHRY and CDR2 SYGVKD. For the CDR3, the DNA is TGTGCCATCAGGCCAGCAGGGGGCGCCTACGAGCAGTACTTC. It encodes CAIRPAGGAYEQYF.

CDR3 coding DNA: TGTGCCAGCAGCGGGCCTTCCCCCCCAGATACGCAGTATTTT. It specifies CASSGPSPPDTQYF. The chain employs TRBV11-3 and TRBJ2-3; D call uncertain. In germline, CDR1 is SGHNT, CDR2 YENEEA. V dropped 5 bases and J dropped 4 bases, with 13 bases sitting between them. The CDR3 loop spans 14 amino acids.

This chain joins TRBV25-1 and TRBJ2-5; TRBD1 agrees at 9 bases. The CDR3 runs to 16 residues. V dropped 2 bases and J dropped 2; count of bases not matched to a gene: 6. CDR1 is MGHDK, CDR2 SYGVNS, per germline. In DNA, the CDR3 is TGTGCCAGCAGTGAACCCGGACAGGGGAGGCAAGAGACCCAGTACTTC. Translation gives CASSEPGQGRQETQYF.

The rearrangement uses TRBV5-1 and TRBJ1-1, with a tentative D call TRBD1 (5 bases). The CDR3 has 15 residues. Germline values: CDR1 SGHRS, CDR2 YFSETQ. Trimming shortened V by 0 bases and J by 1 base, and 10 bases separated the two germline ends. CDR3 sequence reads: CASSLGGRTNTEAFF. As DNA, the CDR3 is TGCGCCAGCAGCTTGGGGGGACGGACGAACACTGAAGCTTTCTTT.

The rearrangement uses TRBV6-1 and TRBJ2-3; D gene ambiguous. The V end was cut by 6 bases, the J end by 2 bases, with 9 bases between. The germline CDR1 and CDR2 sequences are MNHNS and SASEGT. The CDR3 consists of 13 residues. CDR3 region: CASRKLNTDTQYF. The CDR3 bases are TGTGCCAGCAGGAAGCTTAACACAGATACGCAGTATTTT.

This clone came up once. This chain joins TRBV7-2 and TRBJ2-1; 15 bases are a match to TRBD2. CDR3 size: 17 residues. Trimming took 1 base from V and 11 from J; bases not matched to a gene: 9. From germline, CDR1 is SGHTA and CDR2 FQGNSA. In DNA, the CDR3 is TGTGCCAGCAGCTTAGGCGGACTAGCGGGAGGGGGCGGGAAGCAGTTCTTC. Translation: CASSLGGLAGGGGKQFF.